This TCR beta chain was identified in a study of blood T cell repertoires in COVID-19. Original processing notes: How many nucleated cells were present was estimated from reference gene primer amplification. Clones were read by immunoSEQ multiplex PCR, and TCRdb kept only the in-frame ones, dropping some. That table supplies the V and J calls and clone size; D and trimming were determined from the DNA. The table lists 300,000 to 350,000 clones, approximately 88% of them singletons. Trimming cost V 5 bases and J 4 bases; bases outside gene matches: 10. This CDR3 comprises 17 residues. Germline CDR1 is SGHDT and CDR2 is YYEEEE. It was during active infection that Seattle patients were enrolled and then longitudinally followed.

Sequenced input: peripheral blood. The clonotype originates from a man in his thirties or forties with COVID-19, enrolled during active disease. This sequence joins TRBV5-6 and TRBJ1-5, with 12 bases matching TRBD1. DNA of the CDR3: TGTGCCAGCAGTTTCGGGACAGGGGGCGCGGTAAATCAGCCCCAGCATTTT. This encodes CASSFGTGGAVNQPQHF.